This T cell receptor (beta chain) was identified during a study of immune cell composition in non-small cell lung cancer (dated 2017 in TCRdb). About the investigation overall: To assign histologic subtype, which was mostly lung adenocarcinoma or squamous cell carcinoma, H&E was combined with p63, CK5, Napsin A and TTF-1 immunohistochemistry. TCR-beta sequencing from Adaptive Biotechnologies was done on some 35 paired sets of NSCLC tumour and non-adjacent lung specimens and on about two dozen tumour-only specimens. Supplementary cohort #1, approximately 11 lung adenocarcinoma cases, had paired tumour/lung TCR-beta sequencing and TIL populations generated to assess tumour reactivity. The subtype comparisons left out a handful of tumour specimens with TCR-beta data because those specimens were rare histological subtypes.

Here is what the overall study found, with its caveats: No significant correlation was found between tumour TCR-beta clonality and smoking pack-years. Tumour-associated clones >0.5% occurred in nearly half of NSCLC cases: over 30% of adenocarcinomas versus around 80% of squamous carcinomas. Across more than 9 adenocarcinoma cases, TIL tumour reactivity correlated strongly with maximal tumour-associated clone frequency but not with overall clonality. The reactivity cohort included only approximately 11 cases, and whether tumour-reactive clones share sequences with the dominant in vivo tumour-associated clones was not shown.

CDR1 and CDR2 are read off the germline V gene (reference sequence) as SEHNR and FQNEAQ. Trimming removed 5 bases from V and 0 bases from J; the gene matches leave 12 bases unexplained. CDR3 length: 17 amino acids, cysteine to phenylalanine. Left in the record is the CDR3 DNA by itself, 51 bases read in frame from the first base. Concerning this clone itself: This clone's antigen is unknown. Within one base of it there is no much larger clone, and no base qualities were kept.

Non-adjacent lung tissue from the same patient, taken as far from the tumour as possible and at least 3 cm away, was used for the normal lung samples. Frozen aliquots of unsorted single-cell suspensions were used for genomic DNA extraction with the QIAamp DNA kit. Tissues were received within 2 hours of resection and were immediately processed into single-cell suspensions. Tissue was broken up mechanically, digested enzymatically with DNase I, collagenase I and hyaluronidase for roughly 30 minutes at 37 degrees C, and then filtered and RBC-lysed. A two-step multiplex PCR amplified TCR-beta CDR3 regions from genomic DNA, and the second step of the PCR added Illumina-compatible adaptors. TCR-beta immunosequencing was performed on an Illumina platform as a commercial immunoSEQ service. On the authors' methods: Two measures summarised the repertoires: productive clonality, and Top 10 Clones, meaning the percentage of T-cell templates coming from the ten most frequent sequences. Productive clonality had a range of 0 to 1, where 1 means a monoclonal population. Sequences comprising at least 0.1% of tumour T-cell templates but absent from matched non-adjacent lung were defined as tumour-associated clones and were identified via log10 scatter plots. Student's t-tests were used for two-group comparisons, ANOVA for comparisons across stages, and linear regression for relationships, with analyses done in GraphPad Prism7 and R. TCRdb took this table from immuneACCESS and kept in-frame rearrangements with V and J called. Such tables lack part of the clones; where checked against another copy, unresolved V genes explain under half of the gap, and the rest is unexplained. V and J calls and clone size come straight from that table; D and trimming were deduced from the DNA. For this sample there are about 2,000 clones; approximately 72% appear just once. The ten largest clones take up 8.8% of the sample.

Sequenced material: non-adjacent lung tissue. The chain was built from TRBV7-9 and TRBJ1-1, with TRBD1 matching 7 junction bases. This TCR was sampled from a human donor with non-small cell lung cancer. The DNA sequence reads TGTGCCAGCAGCAAACAAAGGGGACAGAGCATGAACACTGAAGCTTTCTTT. Its protein is CASSKQRGQSMNTEAFF.